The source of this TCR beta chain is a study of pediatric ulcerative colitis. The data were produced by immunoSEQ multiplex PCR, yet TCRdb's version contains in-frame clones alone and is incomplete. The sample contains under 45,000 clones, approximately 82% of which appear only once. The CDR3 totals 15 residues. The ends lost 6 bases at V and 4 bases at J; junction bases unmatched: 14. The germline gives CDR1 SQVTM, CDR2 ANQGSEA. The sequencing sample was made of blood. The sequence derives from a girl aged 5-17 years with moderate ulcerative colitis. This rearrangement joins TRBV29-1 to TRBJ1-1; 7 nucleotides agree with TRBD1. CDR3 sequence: CSVARPTGASTEAFF. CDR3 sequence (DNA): TGCAGCGTGGCAAGACCTACAGGGGCGAGCACTGAAGCTTTCTTT.